The entry that follows covers one T cell receptor (beta chain) sequence. Assay used: immunoSEQ multiplex PCR; TCRdb lists only in-frame clones, some missing. This table holds tens of thousands of clones, about 95% found once. This sample is part of a study of technical replicates of blood from a handful of donors. With 6 bases removed from V and 2 bases from J, the gap between germline ends came to 4 bases. The CDR3 contains 10 residues. Germline V lookup: CDR1 SQVTM, CDR2 ANQGSEA. Source material: T cells isolated from PBMCs. This TCR was sampled from a human donor in good health. V usage is TRBV29-1 and J usage is TRBJ1-1; D is undetermined. The CDR3 DNA follows: TGCAGCGTACATAACACTGAAGCTTTCTTT. Protein product: CSVHNTEAFF.